This T cell receptor beta chain was captured in a study of breast tumors, draining lymph nodes, adjacent tissues. J lost 7 bases, V lost 4 bases, and 8 bases had no gene match. CDR3 size: 15 residues. Germline CDR1 and CDR2: SEHNR and FQNEAQ (reference sequence). Samples came from axillary lymph nodes draining the breast cancer. This clonotype was counted ten times or more. Using its own MiXCR run on the multiplex PCR reads, TCRdb lists one record per CDR3 protein. The sample lists under 250,000 distinct CDR3 sequences, 32% occurring once. The source material was axillary lymph node tissue. The sequence was obtained from a female donor with breast cancer. Some clones in this sample may be carry-over from other donors' samples. The gene calls are TRBV7-9 and TRBJ1-4; the match to TRBD1 covers 8 bases. In DNA form, the CDR3 reads TGTGCCAGCAGCTCGACAGGGGCCCCCTCTGAAAAACTGTTTTTT. This codes for CASSSTGAPSEKLFF. Full variable domain (missing parts from reference TRBV7-9 and TRBJ1-4): DTGVSQNPRHKITKRGQNVTFRCDPISEHNRLYWYRQTLGQGPEFLTYFQNEAQLEKSRLLSDRFSAERPKGSFSTLEIQRTEQGDSAMYLCASSSTGAPSEKLFFGSGTQLSVL.